Listed here are 10 T cell receptor beta chains from one sample, sequenced in a study of brain T cells in children with intractable seizures. Time point: blood from clinic visit 5 months post-surgery; TSC patient then seizure free. The table came from immunoSEQ multiplex PCR; TCRdb's copy has only in-frame clones and leaves some out. The table lists about 340,000 clones, 93% of them singletons, with around 6% in the top ten. This material consisted of peripheral blood, taken 5 to 6 months after surgery. All receptors come from a boy in the first two years of life with tuberous sclerosis and intractable seizures.

This CDR3 is CASSQEGGRPKNIQYF. CDR3 nucleotides: TGCGCCAGCAGCCAAGAAGGAGGCAGACCTAAAAACATTCAGTACTTC. The V gene is TRBV4-1, the J gene TRBJ2-4; D might be TRBD2 (5 bases). Per germline, CDR1 MGHRA and CDR2 YSYEKL. The V end was cut by 0 bases, the J end by 4 bases, with 13 bases between. This CDR3 region has 16 residues.

In its sample, this clone was seen many times. DNA for the CDR3: TGTGCCAGCACTCAAGAGTTATCTGGAAACACCATATATTTT. Its protein is CASTQELSGNTIYF. The chain joins TRBV6-5 to TRBJ1-3; D remains unclear. V was shortened by 7 bases and J by 1 base, with 11 bases between the two germline ends. CDR3 length: 14 residues. CDR1 and CDR2 (germline): MNHEY, SVGAGI.

The chain couples TRBV7-9 to TRBJ1-5; D remains unclear. The CDR3 consists of 13 residues. The ends were cut back, 8 bases at V and 3 bases at J, with 11 bases in the middle. Germline V gene lookup returns CDR1 SEHNR and CDR2 FQNEAQ (reference sequence). The DNA for the CDR3 is TGTGCCAGCGGGCCTGGCCTCAATCAGCCCCAGCATTTT. It is translated as CASGPGLNQPQHF.

The chain is built from TRBV27 and TRBJ1-2; 8 bases line up with TRBD1. Germline lookup yields CDR1 MNHEY and CDR2 SMNVEV (reference sequence). The CDR3 runs to 14 residues. With V trimmed by 3 bases and J by 4 bases, 4 bases remained unmatched. CDR3 region: CASSLGQVGYGYTF. CDR3 DNA sequence: TGTGCCAGCAGTTTGGGACAGGTCGGCTATGGCTACACCTTC.

The chain employs TRBV27 and TRBJ1-1, with D unclear. Trimming removed 1 base from V and 0 bases from J, with 3 bases in between. The CDR3 sequence is 13 residues long. CDR1 is MNHEY, CDR2 SMNVEV, per germline (reference sequence). The CDR3 loop reads CASSLFVNTEAFF. The CDR3 DNA is TGTGCCAGCAGTTTATTTGTGAACACTGAAGCTTTCTTT.

This clone was observed a few times. The V and J genes are TRBV3-1 (or the pseudogene TRBV3-2) and TRBJ1-1, with D perhaps matching TRBD1 (6 bases). The germline V gene has CDR1 LGHDT and CDR2 YNNKEL (reference sequence). Trimming stripped 1 base from V and 5 bases from J, with 11 bases between. The CDR3 covers 14 residues. Here the CDR3 DNA reads TGTGCCAGCAGCCAAGGTGTCAGGGGTACTGAAGCTTTCTTT. Encoded protein: CASSQGVRGTEAFF.

This sequence joins TRBV2 and TRBJ2-1; 7 bases are shared with TRBD2. Per the germline V gene, CDR1 is SNHLY and CDR2 is FYNNEI. CDR3 length: 15 amino acids. J lost 2 bases, V lost 6 bases, and 7 bases had no gene match. DNA of the CDR3: TGTGCCAGCAGCGTTATGGCGGGGGCCTACAATGAGCAGTTCTTC. It encodes CASSVMAGAYNEQFF.

The chain couples TRBV27 to TRBJ2-7, with D possibly TRBD2 on 6 matching bases. CDR1 is MNHEY, CDR2 SMNVEV, per germline (reference sequence). The CDR3 length is 14 residues. V was pared by 3 bases and J by 3 bases, with 12 bases between. Here the CDR3 reads CASSLRGTGYEQYF. In nucleotides, the CDR3 is TGTGCCAGCAGTTTGCGGGGAACGGGCTACGAGCAGTACTTC.

The rearrangement links TRBV5-1 to TRBJ2-5; 12 bases agree with TRBD2. V dropped 0 bases and J dropped 1; count of bases not matched to a gene: 7. The CDR3 is 18 amino acids. The germline V gene has CDR1 SGHRS and CDR2 YFSETQ. Here the CDR3 DNA reads TGCGCCAGCAGCTTGGGACTAGCGGGGGCAACCTCCCAAGAGACCCAGTACTTC. Translating gives CASSLGLAGATSQETQYF.

The chain uses TRBV18 and TRBJ1-1; 10 bases fit TRBD1. Germline CDR1 KGHSH, CDR2 LQKENI. Trimming at V came to 3 bases and at J to 3 bases, leaving 1 base not matched to a gene. CDR3 length: 14 residues. The CDR3 nucleotides read TGTGCCAGCTCACCGGACAGGGGGGACACTGAAGCTTTCTTT. This codes for CASSPDRGDTEAFF.